Below, 23 T cell receptor beta chains from the same sample are listed, as sequenced in a study of blood T cell repertoires in COVID-19. Only in-frame clones appear in the TCRdb table, and some are missing; sequencing was by immunoSEQ multiplex PCR. The repertoire holds more than 200,000 clones, with around 90% as singletons. The sequencing sample was made of PBMCs or T cells enriched from blood (not recorded which). Source of these receptors: a woman aged 45-59 years who had recovered from COVID-19.

The chain employs TRBV6-5 and TRBJ2-1; the match to TRBD2 covers 13 bases. Germline loops: CDR1 MNHEY, CDR2 SVGAGI. Losses at the gene ends were 6 bases for V and 5 bases for J; bases not matched to a gene: 4. The CDR3 contains 15 residues. CDR3: CASSPGLAGNNEQFF. The CDR3 DNA follows: TGTGCCAGCAGCCCGGGACTAGCGGGGAACAATGAGCAGTTCTTC.

The chain combines TRBV6-1 with TRBJ1-5; 7 bases line up with TRBD1. The CDR3 runs 14 residues. Germline assignment: CDR1 MNHNS and CDR2 SASEGT. The junction had 1 base not matched to a gene; V was cut back by 3 bases and J by 2 bases. The CDR3 loop is CASSDQGGNQPQHF. The DNA of the CDR3 is TGTGCCAGCAGTGATCAGGGGGGCAATCAGCCCCAGCATTTT.

V is TRBV28 and J is TRBJ2-1; the match to TRBD2 covers 13 bases. The trim removed 6 bases at V and 0 bases at J, leaving 11 bases unmatched. The CDR3 spans 19 residues. CDR1 is MDHEN and CDR2 is SYDVKM in the germline V gene. The CDR3, as DNA: TGTGCCAGCAGGACCGGGACTAGCGGGGCGATAAGCTCCTACAATGAGCAGTTCTTC. Translating gives CASRTGTSGAISSYNEQFF.

The V call is TRBV3-1 (or the pseudogene TRBV3-2), the J call TRBJ2-1; D is perhaps TRBD2 (6 bases). The germline V gene encodes CDR1 LGHDT and CDR2 YNNKEL (reference sequence). The germline V and J ends were trimmed by 3 bases and 10 bases, with 7 bases remaining between them. The CDR3 is 11 amino acids. CDR3 bases: TGTGCCAGCAGCCAGCTAGCGGAGCAGTTCTTC. Its translation: CASSQLAEQFF.

This chain links TRBV28 with TRBJ1-4; D uncertain. V lost 5 bases, J lost 1 base, and 11 bases lay in between. The CDR3 spans 15 residues. Germline lookup yields CDR1 MDHEN and CDR2 SYDVKM. In DNA form, the CDR3 reads TGTGCCAGCAGTCCAGGCGCAGAAACTAATGAAAAACTGTTTTTT. It translates to CASSPGAETNEKLFF.

The rearrangement uses TRBV11-2 and TRBJ1-2, with a possible D match to TRBD1 (6 bases). Looked up from germline, CDR1 is SGHAT and CDR2 is FQNNGV. The CDR3 spans 15 residues. The V end lost 4 bases, the J end lost 7 bases, and 19 bases lay between the germline ends. CDR3 region: CASSSRNQGSGGYTF. The CDR3 DNA sequence: TGTGCCAGCAGCTCGCGCAACCAGGGGAGCGGTGGCTACACCTTC. Based on the CDR3 plus reference TRBV11-2 and TRBJ1-2, the full variable domain is EAGVAQSPRYKIIEKRQSVAFWCNPISGHATLYWYQQILGQGPKLLIQFQNNGVVDDSQLPKDRFSAERLKGVDSTLKIQPAKLEDSAVYLCASSSRNQGSGGYTFGSGTRLTVV.

This chain connects TRBV29-1 to TRBJ1-1; D gene uncertain. Looked up from germline, CDR1 is SQVTM and CDR2 is ANQGSEA. This CDR3 has 11 residues. The V end was cut by 7 bases, the J end by 3 bases, with 9 bases between. The CDR3 region is CSALGDTEAFF. The CDR3 DNA reads as TGCAGCGCTCTCGGGGACACTGAAGCTTTCTTT.

V and J are TRBV5-1 and TRBJ1-3, with 8 bases lining up with TRBD1. CDR3 length: 18 residues. V shed 0 bases and J 4 bases; nucleotides not matched to a gene: 12. From germline, CDR1 is SGHRS and CDR2 YFSETQ. The CDR3 sequence: CASSLGMTGELAGNTIYF. As DNA, the CDR3 is TGCGCCAGCAGCTTGGGGATGACAGGGGAACTGGCCGGAAACACCATATATTTT.

This clone was seen a single time. The chain has TRBV4-3 and TRBJ1-5, with 9 bases aligning to TRBD1. The CDR3 totals 15 residues. Per germline, CDR1 LGHNA and CDR2 YSLEER. The J segment lost 7 bases and the V segment lost 1 base, leaving 5 bases of the junction unmatched. The CDR3, as DNA: TGCGCCAGCAGCCAAGTGGACAGGGGTGGACAGCCCCAGCATTTT. Translation: CASSQVDRGGQPQHF.

The chain joins TRBV9 to TRBJ2-2; the D is unclear. V lost 2 bases and J 5 bases, leaving 13 bases between the germline ends. The length of the CDR3 is 15 residues. Germline loops: CDR1 SGDLS, CDR2 YYNGEE. The CDR3: CASSVFSDGTGELFF. CDR3 nucleotides: TGTGCCAGCAGCGTGTTCAGCGATGGGACCGGGGAGCTGTTTTTT.

The chain has TRBV7-2 and TRBJ2-7; D call uncertain. CDR1 is SGHTA and CDR2 is FQGNSA in the germline V gene. Deletions cut 5 bases from V and 4 bases from J, with 9 bases between. The CDR3 extends over 12 amino acids. CDR3 amino acids: CASSPPQYEQYF. CDR3 sequence (DNA): TGTGCCAGCAGCCCCCCGCAGTACGAGCAGTACTTC. The variable domain in full, with the rest retrieved from reference TRBV7-2 and TRBJ2-7, is GAGVSQSPSNKVTEKGKDVELRCDPISGHTALYWYRQSLGQGLEFLIYFQGNSAPDKSGLPSDRFSAERTGGSVSTLTIQRTQQEDSAVYLCASSPPQYEQYFGPGTRLTVT.

The chain joins TRBV5-4 to TRBJ1-2; weak D call: TRBD1 (5 bases). Trimming took 3 bases from V and 2 from J, leaving 14 bases between them. The CDR3 spans 15 residues. Germline CDR1 SGHNT, CDR2 YYREEE (reference sequence). The CDR3 reads CASSYQTDPNYGYTF. CDR3 in DNA: TGTGCCAGCAGCTACCAGACAGACCCCAACTATGGCTACACCTTC.

The rearrangement links TRBV10-3 to TRBJ1-2, with 9 bases that match TRBD1. Trimming cost V 6 bases and J 6 bases; bases outside gene matches: 8. The CDR3 consists of 14 residues. Germline V gene lookup returns CDR1 ENHRY and CDR2 SYGVKD. CDR3 protein: CAIRILTGGDGYTF. CDR3 bases: TGTGCCATCAGAATTCTTACAGGGGGCGATGGCTACACCTTC.

The gene calls are TRBV3-1 (or the pseudogene TRBV3-2) and TRBJ2-1; the D gene is possibly TRBD1 (6 bases). The CDR3 contains 15 residues. Trimming took 1 base from V and 4 from J, leaving 11 bases between them. Germline CDR1 is LGHDT and CDR2 is YNNKEL (reference sequence). The CDR3 here is CASSQGGTQYNEQFF. In DNA form, the CDR3 reads TGTGCCAGCAGCCAAGGTGGGACACAGTACAATGAGCAGTTCTTC.

This clone was observed a handful of times. The rearrangement joins TRBV6-6 to TRBJ2-7; D unresolved. CDR1 MNHNY and CDR2 SVGAGI come from the germline V gene (reference sequence). This CDR3 comprises 13 residues. The ends were cut back, 2 bases at V and 2 bases at J, with 7 bases in the middle. The DNA of the CDR3 is TGTGCCAGCAGTTACATACCAGCCTACGAGCAGTACTTC. It codes for CASSYIPAYEQYF.

The chain carries TRBV24-1 and TRBJ2-1; possible D gene TRBD1, 5 bases. The V gene's germline CDR1 is KGHDR and CDR2 SFDVKD. Between the trimmed V and J ends, which lost 7 bases and 4 bases, there was a span of 10 bases. There are 13 residues in the CDR3. In DNA, the CDR3 is TGTGCCACCAGCGACAGTTGGTACAATGAGCAGTTCTTC. Protein product: CATSDSWYNEQFF.

The chain combines TRBV5-6 with TRBJ1-6; D remains unclear. The CDR3 extends over 17 amino acids. V was clipped by 2 bases and J by 13 bases, with 25 bases between them. Germline CDR1 and CDR2: SGHDT and YYEEEE. This CDR3 is CASSLGTTKAGGFPLHF. CDR3 coding DNA: TGTGCCAGCAGCTTAGGTACCACCAAGGCTGGAGGATTCCCCCTCCACTTT.

The chain has TRBV28 and TRBJ1-4; the match to TRBD1 covers 9 bases. This CDR3 is built from 17 residues. CDR1 MDHEN and CDR2 SYDVKM come from the germline V gene. J gave up 1 base and V 4 bases, and 7 bases lay outside the gene matches. CDR3: CASSSIHRGQTNEKLFF. In nucleotides, the CDR3 is TGTGCCAGCAGTTCCATTCACAGGGGGCAAACTAATGAAAAACTGTTTTTT.

The chain employs TRBV11-2 and TRBJ2-7, with 7 positions matching TRBD1. The CDR3 sequence is 14 residues long. Germline-derived CDR1 and CDR2 are SGHAT and FQNNGV. The ends lost 4 bases at V and 5 bases at J; junction bases unmatched: 8. The CDR3, as DNA: TGTGCCAGCAGCTCTACGACAGGGACCAACGAGCAGTACTTC. This sequence encodes CASSSTTGTNEQYF. The complete variable domain, with remaining parts taken from reference TRBV11-2 and TRBJ2-7, reads EAGVAQSPRYKIIEKRQSVAFWCNPISGHATLYWYQQILGQGPKLLIQFQNNGVVDDSQLPKDRFSAERLKGVDSTLKIQPAKLEDSAVYLCASSSTTGTNEQYFGPGTRLTVT.

The V call is TRBV7-2, the J call TRBJ2-3, with 7 bases lining up with TRBD2. Trimming cost V 4 bases and J 4 bases; bases outside gene matches: 2. This CDR3 spans 13 amino acids. Germline V gene lookup returns CDR1 SGHTA and CDR2 FQGNSA. The DNA of the CDR3 is TGTGCCAGCAGCTGGGGGGGGGCAGATACGCAGTATTTT. It encodes CASSWGGADTQYF.

The CDR3 nucleotides are TGTGCCAGCAAACGTCGGGGAGACTATGGCTACACCTTC. It specifies CASKRRGDYGYTF. This chain joins TRBV28 and TRBJ1-2; unclear D gene. This CDR3 comprises 13 residues. Germline loops: CDR1 MDHEN, CDR2 SYDVKM. Trimming took off 7 bases at V and 3 bases at J, with 12 bases between the two ends.

The V gene is TRBV27, the J gene TRBJ1-6; TRBD1 might be the D (6 bases). The germline gives CDR1 MNHEY, CDR2 SMNVEV (reference sequence). V lost 2 bases to trimming and J lost 5 bases, with 7 bases between them. The CDR3 runs 14 residues. The CDR3 coding sequence is TGTGCCAGCAGTTTACAGGGGAATAATTCACCCCTCCACTTT. Translation: CASSLQGNNSPLHF.

A single count supports this clone. The V call is TRBV4-3, the J call TRBJ2-3; D is perhaps TRBD1 (5 bases). Trimming took off 4 bases at V and 3 bases at J, with 20 bases between the two ends. Germline CDR1 and CDR2: LGHNA and YSLEER. CDR3 length: 17 residues. DNA of the CDR3: TGCGCCAGCAGCCGGGGCCCAGGACACCCTGTGACAGATACGCAGTATTTT. Translated, it gives CASSRGPGHPVTDTQYF.